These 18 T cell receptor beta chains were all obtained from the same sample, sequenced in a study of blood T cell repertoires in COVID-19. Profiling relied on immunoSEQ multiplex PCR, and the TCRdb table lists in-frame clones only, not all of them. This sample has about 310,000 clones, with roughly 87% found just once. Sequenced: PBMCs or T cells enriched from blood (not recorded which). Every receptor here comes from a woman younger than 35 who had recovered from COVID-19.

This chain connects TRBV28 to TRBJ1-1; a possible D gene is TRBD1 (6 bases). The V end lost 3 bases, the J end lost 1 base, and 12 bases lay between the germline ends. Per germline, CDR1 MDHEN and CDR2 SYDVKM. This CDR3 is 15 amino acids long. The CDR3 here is CASSFWGRTNTEAFF. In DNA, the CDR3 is TGTGCCAGCAGTTTCTGGGGGCGGACGAACACTGAAGCTTTCTTT.

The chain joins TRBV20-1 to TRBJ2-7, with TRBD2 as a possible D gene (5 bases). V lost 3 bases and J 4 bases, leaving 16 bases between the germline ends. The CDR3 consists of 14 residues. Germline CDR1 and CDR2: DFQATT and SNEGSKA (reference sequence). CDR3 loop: CSASPDSPGYEQYF. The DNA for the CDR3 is TGCAGTGCTAGTCCGGACTCCCCAGGATACGAGCAGTACTTC.

The CDR3 reads CASSLSFLVGYDEQFF. CDR3 bases: TGTGCCAGCAGCTTATCCTTTTTAGTCGGGTACGATGAGCAGTTCTTC. V is TRBV7-3 and J is TRBJ2-1; D is uncertain. The CDR3 totals 16 residues. V lost 2 bases to trimming and J lost 8 bases, with 19 bases between them. Germline V lookup: CDR1 SGHTA, CDR2 FQGTGA. Full variable domain (missing parts from reference TRBV7-3 and TRBJ2-1): GAGVSQTPSNKVTEKGKYVELRCDPISGHTALYWYRQSLGQGPEFLIYFQGTGAADDSGLPNDRFFAVRPEGSVSTLKIQRTERGDSAVYLCASSLSFLVGYDEQFFGPGTRLTVL.

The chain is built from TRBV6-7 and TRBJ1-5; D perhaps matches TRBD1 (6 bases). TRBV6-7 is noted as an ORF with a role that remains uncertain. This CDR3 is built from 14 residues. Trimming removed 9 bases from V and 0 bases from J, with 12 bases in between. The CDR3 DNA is TGTGCCAGGGGGGGGGCTTATAGCAATCAGCCCCAGCATTTT. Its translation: CARGGAYSNQPQHF.

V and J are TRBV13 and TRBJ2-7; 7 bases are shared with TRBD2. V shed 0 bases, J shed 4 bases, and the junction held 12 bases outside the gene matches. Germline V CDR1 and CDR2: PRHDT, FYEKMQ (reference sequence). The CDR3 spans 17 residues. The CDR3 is CASSLGHRLAATYEQYF. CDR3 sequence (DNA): TGTGCCAGCAGCTTAGGCCATCGGCTAGCGGCTACTTACGAGCAGTACTTC.

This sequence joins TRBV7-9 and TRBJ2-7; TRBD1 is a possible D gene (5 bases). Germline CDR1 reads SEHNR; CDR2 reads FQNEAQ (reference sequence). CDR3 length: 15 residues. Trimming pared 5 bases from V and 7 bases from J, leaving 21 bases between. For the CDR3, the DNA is TGTGCCAGCAGCCCCCAGTTAGGCAGGGTAGGGGAGCAGTACTTC. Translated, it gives CASSPQLGRVGEQYF.

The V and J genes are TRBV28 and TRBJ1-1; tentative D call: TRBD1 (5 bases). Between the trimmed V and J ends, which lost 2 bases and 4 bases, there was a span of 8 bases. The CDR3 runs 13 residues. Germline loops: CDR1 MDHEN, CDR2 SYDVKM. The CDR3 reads CASSLAGFTEAFF. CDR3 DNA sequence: TGTGCCAGCAGTTTAGCAGGGTTCACTGAAGCTTTCTTT.

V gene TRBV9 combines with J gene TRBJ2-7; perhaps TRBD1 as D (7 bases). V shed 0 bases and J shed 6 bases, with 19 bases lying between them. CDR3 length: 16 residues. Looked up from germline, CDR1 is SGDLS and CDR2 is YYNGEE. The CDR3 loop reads CASSVAVAGGLSEQYF. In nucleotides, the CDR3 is TGTGCCAGCAGCGTAGCAGTGGCAGGGGGACTGTCCGAGCAGTACTTC.

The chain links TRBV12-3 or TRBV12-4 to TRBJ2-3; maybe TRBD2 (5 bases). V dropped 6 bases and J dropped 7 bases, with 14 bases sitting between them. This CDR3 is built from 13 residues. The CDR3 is CASSPGRRNTQYF. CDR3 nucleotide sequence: TGTGCCAGCAGCCCCGGCCGGAGGAATACGCAGTATTTT.

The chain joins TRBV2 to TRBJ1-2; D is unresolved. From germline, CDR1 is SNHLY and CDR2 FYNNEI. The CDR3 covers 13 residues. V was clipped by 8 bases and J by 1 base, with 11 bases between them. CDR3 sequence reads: CASLRHNNYGYTF. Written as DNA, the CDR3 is TGTGCCAGCTTGCGACATAATAACTATGGCTACACCTTC.

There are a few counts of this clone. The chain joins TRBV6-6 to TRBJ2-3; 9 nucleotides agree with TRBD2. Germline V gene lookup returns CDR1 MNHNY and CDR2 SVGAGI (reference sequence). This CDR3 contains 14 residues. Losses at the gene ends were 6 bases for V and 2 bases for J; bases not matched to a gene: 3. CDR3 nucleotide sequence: TGTGCCAGCAGATTAGCGGGAGCCACAGATACGCAGTATTTT. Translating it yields CASRLAGATDTQYF.

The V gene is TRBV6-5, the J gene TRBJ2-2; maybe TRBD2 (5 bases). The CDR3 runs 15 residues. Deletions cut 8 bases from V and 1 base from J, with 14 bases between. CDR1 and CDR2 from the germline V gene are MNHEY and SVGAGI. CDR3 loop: CASPSPPGNTGELFF. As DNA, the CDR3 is TGTGCCAGCCCTAGCCCGCCTGGGAACACCGGGGAGCTGTTTTTT.

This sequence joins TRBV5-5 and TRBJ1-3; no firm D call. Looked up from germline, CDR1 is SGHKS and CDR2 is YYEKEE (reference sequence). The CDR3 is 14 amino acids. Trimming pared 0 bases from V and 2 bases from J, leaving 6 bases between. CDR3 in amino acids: CASSLVSAGNTIYF. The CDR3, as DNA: TGTGCCAGCAGCTTGGTGTCAGCTGGAAACACCATATATTTT.

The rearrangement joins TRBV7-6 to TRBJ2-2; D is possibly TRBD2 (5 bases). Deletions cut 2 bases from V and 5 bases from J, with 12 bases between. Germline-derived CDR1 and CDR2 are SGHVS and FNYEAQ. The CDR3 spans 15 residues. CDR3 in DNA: TGTGCCAGCAGCTTATCTCGGGAAGTTACCGGGGAGCTGTTTTTT. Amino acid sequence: CASSLSREVTGELFF.

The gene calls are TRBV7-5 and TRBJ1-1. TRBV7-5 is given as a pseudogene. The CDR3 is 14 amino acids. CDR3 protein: CVRSPSRDNTEAFF. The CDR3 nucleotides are TGTGTCAGAAGCCCGAGCCGGGATAACACTGAAGCTTTCTTT.

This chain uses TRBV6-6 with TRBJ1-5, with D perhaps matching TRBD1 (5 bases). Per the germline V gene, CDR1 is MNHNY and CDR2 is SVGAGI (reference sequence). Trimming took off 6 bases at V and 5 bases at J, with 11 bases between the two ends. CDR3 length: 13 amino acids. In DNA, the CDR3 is TGTGCCAGCAGGGGGGGTGGGGATCAGCCCCAGCATTTT. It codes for CASRGGGDQPQHF.

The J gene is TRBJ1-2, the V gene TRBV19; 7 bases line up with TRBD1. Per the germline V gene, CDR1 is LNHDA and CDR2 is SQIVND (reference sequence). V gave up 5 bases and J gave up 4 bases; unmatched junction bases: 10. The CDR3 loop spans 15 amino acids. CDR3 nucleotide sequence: TGTGCCAGTAGTCCCGACAGGGCGGCGAGCTATGGCTACACCTTC. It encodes CASSPDRAASYGYTF.

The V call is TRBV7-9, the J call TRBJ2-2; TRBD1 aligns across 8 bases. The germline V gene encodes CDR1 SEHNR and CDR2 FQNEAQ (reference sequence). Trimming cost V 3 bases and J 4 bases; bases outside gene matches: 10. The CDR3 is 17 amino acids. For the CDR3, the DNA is TGTGCCAGCAGCTTCCCCCTCAGGGGGCATTCCACCGGGGAGCTGTTTTTT. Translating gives CASSFPLRGHSTGELFF.